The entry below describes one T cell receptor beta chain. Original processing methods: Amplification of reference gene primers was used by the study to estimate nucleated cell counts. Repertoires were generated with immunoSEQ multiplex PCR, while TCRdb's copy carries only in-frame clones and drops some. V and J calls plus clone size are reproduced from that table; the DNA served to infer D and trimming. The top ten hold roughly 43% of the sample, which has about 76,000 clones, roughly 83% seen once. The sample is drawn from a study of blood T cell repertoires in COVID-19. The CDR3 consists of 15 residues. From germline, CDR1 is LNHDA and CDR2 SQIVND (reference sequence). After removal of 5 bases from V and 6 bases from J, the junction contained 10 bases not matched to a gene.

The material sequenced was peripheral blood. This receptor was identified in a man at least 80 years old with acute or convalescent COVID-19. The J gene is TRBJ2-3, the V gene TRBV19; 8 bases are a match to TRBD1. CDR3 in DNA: TGTGCCAGTAGTGCCGACAGGGGAAGGGGGGATACGCAGTATTTT. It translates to CASSADRGRGDTQYF.